Each of the 10 T cell receptor beta chains below was sequenced from the same sample in a study of OX40 agonist ivuxolimab in advanced cancers. This table comes from immunoSEQ multiplex PCR, and its TCRdb copy is limited to in-frame clones, with some not included. This sample carries tens of thousands of clones, about nine tenths of them seen once, and the ten largest clones take 1% to 1.2%. Sequencing used CD4+ or CD8+ T cells sorted from blood, obtained in a trial of the OX40 agonist ivuxolimab. The source of these receptors is an adult with an advanced solid tumor such as melanoma, head and neck, liver or kidney cancer.

This rearrangement joins TRBV7-6 to TRBJ2-1; either TRBD1 or TRBD2 may fit D (6 bases each). Trimming took off 1 base at V and 12 bases at J, with 13 bases between the two ends. This CDR3 contains 13 residues. Germline CDR1 is SGHVS and CDR2 is FNYEAQ. CDR3 in DNA: TGTGCCAGCAGCTTAGGGGGGGCCGTCGGGCAGTTCTTC. It yields the protein CASSLGGAVGQFF.

Written as DNA, the CDR3 is TGTGCCTGGAGTGCCCGGGACAGGGCGTACCAGCCCCAGCATTTT. Translation gives CAWSARDRAYQPQHF. The V call is TRBV30, the J call TRBJ1-5; 9 bases map to TRBD1. V was pared by 1 base and J by 7 bases, with 8 bases of the junction left unmatched. Germline V gene lookup returns CDR1 GTSNPN and CDR2 SVGIG (reference sequence). This CDR3 has 15 residues.

This sequence joins TRBV5-1 and TRBJ1-1; D is unclear. This CDR3 has 16 residues. With 4 bases removed from V and 1 base from J, the gap between germline ends came to 17 bases. Germline V gene sequence: CDR1 SGHRS, CDR2 YFSETQ. CDR3 loop: CASSDIRRTENTEAFF. CDR3 nucleotide sequence: TGCGCCAGCAGCGATATTCGTCGGACGGAGAACACTGAAGCTTTCTTT.

The J gene is TRBJ2-2, the V gene TRBV5-1; D possibly corresponds to TRBD1 (6 bases). Germline loops: CDR1 SGHRS, CDR2 YFSETQ. CDR3 size: 14 residues. Trimming stripped 4 bases from V and 4 bases from J, with 11 bases between. CDR3 sequence reads: CASSTRGSTGELFF. CDR3 nucleotide sequence: TGCGCCAGCAGCACCAGGGGCAGCACCGGGGAGCTGTTTTTT.

The chain is built from TRBV5-4 and TRBJ2-1; 9 nucleotides align to TRBD1. Germline CDR1 SGHNT, CDR2 YYREEE (reference sequence). V was clipped by 3 bases and J by 8 bases; unmatched bases: 3. The CDR3 runs 13 residues. This CDR3 reads CASSSQGADEQFF. In nucleotides, the CDR3 is TGTGCCAGCAGCTCACAGGGGGCCGATGAGCAGTTCTTC.

The J gene is TRBJ2-1, the V gene TRBV6-5; unclear D gene. V lost 5 bases to trimming and J lost 7 bases, with 15 bases between them. Per germline, CDR1 MNHEY and CDR2 SVGAGI. The CDR3 runs to 14 residues. Written as DNA, the CDR3 is TGTGCCAGCAGTAGAACAATAGGAATAAATGAGCAGTTCTTC. It specifies CASSRTIGINEQFF.

The chain carries TRBV5-1 and TRBJ2-7, with 11 bases identical to TRBD2. Trimming removed 4 bases from V and 5 bases from J; junction bases left unmatched: 8. This CDR3 contains 15 residues. Per the germline V gene, CDR1 is SGHRS and CDR2 is YFSETQ. The CDR3 sequence is CASSVSGGAGNEQYF. As DNA, the CDR3 is TGCGCCAGCAGCGTTAGCGGGGGGGCTGGTAACGAGCAGTACTTC.

The gene calls are TRBV7-9 and TRBJ2-5, with no clear D. In germline, CDR1 is SEHNR, CDR2 FQNEAQ (reference sequence). CDR3 size: 13 residues. V lost 5 bases, J lost 7 bases, and 14 bases lay in between. CDR3 region: CASSLRLDGTQYF. CDR3 bases: TGTGCCAGCAGCCTAAGACTGGACGGGACCCAGTACTTC. The full variable domain, with the rest looked up from reference TRBV7-9 and TRBJ2-5, is DTGVSQNPRHKITKRGQNVTFRCDPISEHNRLYWYRQTLGQGPEFLTYFQNEAQLEKSRLLSDRFSAERPKGSFSTLEIQRTEQGDSAMYLCASSLRLDGTQYFGPGTRLLVL.

There are a few counts of this clone. The J gene is TRBJ1-5, the V gene TRBV7-2; D gene uncertain. CDR3 length equals 15 residues. Germline CDR1 SGHTA, CDR2 FQGNSA. Trimming removed 0 bases from V and 2 bases from J, with 8 bases in between. CDR3 protein: CASSLAGNGNQPQHF. The CDR3 DNA sequence: TGTGCCAGCAGCTTAGCGGGTAATGGCAATCAGCCCCAGCATTTT.

Only one count was recorded for this clone. The chain combines TRBV11-2 with TRBJ1-6; D is uncertain. CDR3 length: 15 residues. Germline lookup yields CDR1 SGHAT and CDR2 FQNNGV. Trimming cost V 1 base and J 3 bases, with 7 bases left between them. CDR3 DNA sequence: TGTGCCAGCAGCTTAGCTACGGACTATAATTCACCCCTCCACTTT. Its protein product is CASSLATDYNSPLHF.